Given below is one TCR beta chain in context. These data originate in a study of cytomegalovirus exposure and HLA in healthy donors. The study ran its PCR with 60 Vbeta and 13 Jbeta primers. Repertoires were generated with immunoSEQ multiplex PCR, while TCRdb's copy carries only in-frame clones and drops some. The table includes about 220,000 clones, 70% to 80% detected once. The V gene end was trimmed by 4 bases and the J gene end by 1 base; junction bases not matched to a gene: 4. The CDR3 length is 15 residues. Germline lookup yields CDR1 SEHNR and CDR2 FQNEAQ (reference sequence). V and J are TRBV7-9 and TRBJ2-3, with 8 nucleotides matching TRBD2. The TCR originated in a woman under 40 in good health and CMV-seronegative. The sequenced sample was PBMCs. CDR3 nucleotides: TGTGCCAGCAGCTCTGGGACTAGAGGCACAGATACGCAGTATTTT. Translated: CASSSGTRGTDTQYF.